This TCR beta chain is drawn from a study of vaccination and CD4 T cells after COVID-19. Study details: Stimulation of the cells used overlapping spike peptide pools from SARS-CoV-2 and from the common cold coronaviruses HCoV-NL63, HCoV-OC43 and HCoV-229E.

Cultured CD4+ T cell DNA underwent sequencing with the Oncomine TCR Beta short-read assay. TCRdb re-derived calls from the PCR reads in MiXCR, one entry per CDR3 protein. The data show over 20,000 distinct CDR3 sequences, more than 30% seen once. Time point denoted: late sampling 161 to 241 days after vaccination in a few convalescent patients. Treatment reported: approximately 9-day PBMC culture with coronavirus spike peptide pools or control peptides (ViraFEST assay). CDR1 is DFQATT and CDR2 is SNEGSKA in the germline V gene (reference sequence). Between the trimmed V and J ends, which lost 3 bases and 9 bases, there was a span of 9 bases. CDR3 size: 11 residues. In this sample, this clonotype is medium-sized. Its antigen is unidentified.

The chain joins TRBV20-1 to TRBJ2-1; D is unclear. The input for sequencing was CD4+ T cells from blood, cultured in vitro, taken about 7 months after SARS-CoV-2 vaccination. The sequence was collected from a human donor who had recovered from COVID-19. CDR3 protein: CSARHGTEQFF. Here the CDR3 DNA reads TGCAGTGCTAGGCACGGAACTGAGCAGTTCTTC.